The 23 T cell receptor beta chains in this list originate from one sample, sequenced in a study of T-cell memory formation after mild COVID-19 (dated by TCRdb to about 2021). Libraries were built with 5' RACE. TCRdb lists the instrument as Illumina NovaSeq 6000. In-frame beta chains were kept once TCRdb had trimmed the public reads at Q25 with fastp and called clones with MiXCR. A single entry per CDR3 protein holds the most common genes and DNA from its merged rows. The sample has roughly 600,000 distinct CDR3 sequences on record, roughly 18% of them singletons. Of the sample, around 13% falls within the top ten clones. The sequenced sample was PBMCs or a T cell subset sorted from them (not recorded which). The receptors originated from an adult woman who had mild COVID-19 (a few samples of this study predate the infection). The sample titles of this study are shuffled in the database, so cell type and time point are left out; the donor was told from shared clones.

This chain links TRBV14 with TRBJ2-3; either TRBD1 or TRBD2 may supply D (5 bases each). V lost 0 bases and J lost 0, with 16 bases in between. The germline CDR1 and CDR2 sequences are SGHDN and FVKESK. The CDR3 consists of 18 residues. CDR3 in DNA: TGTGCCAGCAGCCAAGATTACGGACGGGGACCGAGCACAGATACGCAGTATTTT. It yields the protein CASSQDYGRGPSTDTQYF.

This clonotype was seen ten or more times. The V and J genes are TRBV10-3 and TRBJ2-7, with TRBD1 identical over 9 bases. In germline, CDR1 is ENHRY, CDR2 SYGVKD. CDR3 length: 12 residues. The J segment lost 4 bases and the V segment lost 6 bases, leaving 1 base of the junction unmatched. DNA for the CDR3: TGTGCCATCAGACAGGGGGCTTACGAGCAGTACTTC. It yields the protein CAIRQGAYEQYF.

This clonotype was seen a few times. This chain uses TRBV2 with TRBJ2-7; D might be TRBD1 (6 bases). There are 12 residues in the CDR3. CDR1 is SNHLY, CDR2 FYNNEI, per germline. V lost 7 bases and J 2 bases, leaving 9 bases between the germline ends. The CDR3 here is CASTAGAYEQYF. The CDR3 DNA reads TGTGCCAGCACGGCAGGGGCCTACGAGCAGTACTTC.

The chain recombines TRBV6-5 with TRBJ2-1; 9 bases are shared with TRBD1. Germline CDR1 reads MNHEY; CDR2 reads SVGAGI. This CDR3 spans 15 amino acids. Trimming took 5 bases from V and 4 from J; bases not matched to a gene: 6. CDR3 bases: TGTGCCAGCAGTGCCTCCGGGACAGGGTACAATGAGCAGTTCTTC. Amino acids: CASSASGTGYNEQFF.

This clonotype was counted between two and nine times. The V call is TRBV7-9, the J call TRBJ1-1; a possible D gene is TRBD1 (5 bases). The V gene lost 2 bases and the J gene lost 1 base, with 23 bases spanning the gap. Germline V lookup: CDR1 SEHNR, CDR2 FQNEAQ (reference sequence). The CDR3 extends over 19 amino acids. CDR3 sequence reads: CASSLNPGVRAGENTEAFF. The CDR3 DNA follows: TGTGCCAGCAGCTTAAACCCGGGGGTCCGGGCAGGTGAGAACACTGAAGCTTTCTTT.

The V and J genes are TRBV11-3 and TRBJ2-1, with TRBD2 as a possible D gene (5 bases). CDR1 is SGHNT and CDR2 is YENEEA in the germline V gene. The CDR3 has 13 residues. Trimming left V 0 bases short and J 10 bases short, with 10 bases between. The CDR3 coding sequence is TGTGCCAGCAGCTTAGATGGGTTAGCGGAGCAGTTCTTC. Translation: CASSLDGLAEQFF.

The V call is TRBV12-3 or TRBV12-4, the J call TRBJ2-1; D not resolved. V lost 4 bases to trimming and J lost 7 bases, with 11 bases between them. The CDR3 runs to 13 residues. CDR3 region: CASSSRAKNEQFF. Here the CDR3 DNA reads TGTGCCAGCAGTTCCCGTGCTAAAAATGAGCAGTTCTTC.

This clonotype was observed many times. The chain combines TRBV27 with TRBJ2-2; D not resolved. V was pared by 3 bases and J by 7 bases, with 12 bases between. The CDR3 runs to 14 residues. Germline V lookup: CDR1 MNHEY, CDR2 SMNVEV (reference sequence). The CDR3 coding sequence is TGTGCCAGCAGTTTGGGGTCTAAGGACGGGGAGCTGTTTTTT. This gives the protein CASSLGSKDGELFF.

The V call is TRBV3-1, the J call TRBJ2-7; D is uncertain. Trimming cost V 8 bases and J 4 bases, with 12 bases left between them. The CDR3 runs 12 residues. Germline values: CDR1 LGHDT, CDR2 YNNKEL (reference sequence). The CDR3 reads CASGRPVYEQYF. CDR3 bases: TGTGCCAGCGGGCGGCCCGTGTACGAGCAGTACTTC.

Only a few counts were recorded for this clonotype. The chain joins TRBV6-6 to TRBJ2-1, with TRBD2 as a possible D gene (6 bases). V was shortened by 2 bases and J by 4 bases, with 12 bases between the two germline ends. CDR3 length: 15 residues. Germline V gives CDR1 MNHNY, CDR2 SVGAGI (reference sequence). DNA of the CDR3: TGTGCCAGCAGTTACGCTGCGGGAACGTACAATGAGCAGTTCTTC. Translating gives CASSYAAGTYNEQFF.

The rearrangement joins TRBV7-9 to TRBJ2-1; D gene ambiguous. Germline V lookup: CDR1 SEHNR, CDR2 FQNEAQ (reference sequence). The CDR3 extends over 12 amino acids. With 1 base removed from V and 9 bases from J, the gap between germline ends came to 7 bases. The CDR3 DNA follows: TGTGCCAGCAGCTTAGTCATTAGTGAGCAGTTCTTC. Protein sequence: CASSLVISEQFF.

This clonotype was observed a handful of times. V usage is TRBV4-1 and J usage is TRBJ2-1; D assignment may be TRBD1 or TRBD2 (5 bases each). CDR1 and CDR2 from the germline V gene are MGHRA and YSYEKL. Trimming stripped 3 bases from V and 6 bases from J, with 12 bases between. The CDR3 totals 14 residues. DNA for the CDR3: TGCGCCAGCAGCCAGCTTGGGACGATCAATGAGCAGTTCTTC. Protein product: CASSQLGTINEQFF.

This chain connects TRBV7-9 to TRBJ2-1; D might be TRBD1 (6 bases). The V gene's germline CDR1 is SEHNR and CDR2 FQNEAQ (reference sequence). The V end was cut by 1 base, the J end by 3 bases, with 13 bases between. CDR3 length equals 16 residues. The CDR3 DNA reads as TGTGCCAGCAGCTTAGGCATTGGACAGTTCTACAATGAGCAGTTCTTC. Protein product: CASSLGIGQFYNEQFF.

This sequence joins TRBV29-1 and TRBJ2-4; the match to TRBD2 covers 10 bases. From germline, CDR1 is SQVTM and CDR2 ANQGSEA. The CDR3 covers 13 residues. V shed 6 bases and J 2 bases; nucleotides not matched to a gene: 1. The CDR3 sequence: CSVLAGTKNIQYF. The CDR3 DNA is TGCAGCGTACTAGCGGGGACCAAAAACATTCAGTACTTC.

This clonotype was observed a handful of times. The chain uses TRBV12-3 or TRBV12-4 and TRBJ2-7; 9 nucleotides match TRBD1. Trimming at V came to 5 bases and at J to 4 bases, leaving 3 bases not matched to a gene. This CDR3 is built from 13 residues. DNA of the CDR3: TGTGCCAGCAGTACAGGGGGCGCATACGAGCAGTACTTC. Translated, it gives CASSTGGAYEQYF.

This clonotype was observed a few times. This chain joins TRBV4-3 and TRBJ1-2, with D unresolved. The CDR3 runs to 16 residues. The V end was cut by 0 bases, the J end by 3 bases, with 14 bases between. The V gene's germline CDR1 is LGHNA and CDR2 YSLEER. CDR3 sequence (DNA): TGCGCCAGCAGCCAAGATTTCGGGATACCTGACTATGGCTACACCTTC. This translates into CASSQDFGIPDYGYTF.

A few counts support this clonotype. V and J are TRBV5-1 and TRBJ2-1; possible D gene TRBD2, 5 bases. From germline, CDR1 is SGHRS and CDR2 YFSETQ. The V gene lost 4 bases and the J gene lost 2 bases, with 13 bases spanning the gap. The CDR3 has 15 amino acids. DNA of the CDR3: TGCGCCAGCAGCCCCCGGGGAGATACCTACAATGAGCAGTTCTTC. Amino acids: CASSPRGDTYNEQFF.

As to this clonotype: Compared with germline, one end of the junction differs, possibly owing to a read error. The CDR3 loop reads CASGERNTIYF. The DNA of the CDR3 is TGTGCCAGCGGTGAACGAAACACCATATATTTT. The genes are TRBV6-1 and TRBJ1-3; no clear D. Per germline, CDR1 MNHNS and CDR2 SASEGT. The CDR3 length is 11 residues.

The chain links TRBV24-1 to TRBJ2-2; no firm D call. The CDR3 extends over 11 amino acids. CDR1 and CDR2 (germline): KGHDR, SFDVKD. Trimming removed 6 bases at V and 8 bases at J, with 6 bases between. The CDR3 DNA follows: TGTGCCACCAGTCTCGCGGGGGAGCTGTTTTTT. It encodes CATSLAGELFF.

As DNA, the CDR3 is TGTGCCACCAGTGATTTGGGCACGGGAGGCGTCTACGAGCAGTACTTC. As protein: CATSDLGTGGVYEQYF. This chain uses TRBV24-1 with TRBJ2-7; 7 bases agree with TRBD2. The CDR3 contains 16 residues. Germline V gene lookup returns CDR1 KGHDR and CDR2 SFDVKD. V shed 0 bases, J shed 3 bases, and the junction held 7 bases outside the gene matches.

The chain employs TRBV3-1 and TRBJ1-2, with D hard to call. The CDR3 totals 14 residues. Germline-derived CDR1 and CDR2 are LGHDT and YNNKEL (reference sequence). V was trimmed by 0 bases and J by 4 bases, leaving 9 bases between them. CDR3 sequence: CASSQDMGTYGYTF. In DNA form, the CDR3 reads TGTGCCAGCAGCCAAGATATGGGCACCTATGGCTACACCTTC. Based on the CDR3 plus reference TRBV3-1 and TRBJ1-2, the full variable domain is DTAVSQTPKYLVTQMGNDKSIKCEQNLGHDTMYWYKQDSKKFLKIMFSYNNKELIINETVPNRFSPKSPDKAHLNLHINSLELGDSAVYFCASSQDMGTYGYTFGSGTRLTVV.

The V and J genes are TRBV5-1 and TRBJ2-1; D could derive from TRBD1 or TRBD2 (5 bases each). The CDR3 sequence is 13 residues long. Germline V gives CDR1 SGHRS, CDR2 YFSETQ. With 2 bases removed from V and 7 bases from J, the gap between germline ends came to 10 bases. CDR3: CASSFEGQNEQFF. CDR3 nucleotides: TGCGCCAGCAGCTTCGAGGGGCAGAATGAGCAGTTCTTC.

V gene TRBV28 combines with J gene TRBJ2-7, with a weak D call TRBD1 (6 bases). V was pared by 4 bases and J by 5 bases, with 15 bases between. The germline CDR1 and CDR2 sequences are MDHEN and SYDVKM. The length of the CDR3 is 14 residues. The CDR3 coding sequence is TGTGCCAGCAGTTCACCGGGACAAGCGAACGAGCAGTACTTC. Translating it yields CASSSPGQANEQYF.